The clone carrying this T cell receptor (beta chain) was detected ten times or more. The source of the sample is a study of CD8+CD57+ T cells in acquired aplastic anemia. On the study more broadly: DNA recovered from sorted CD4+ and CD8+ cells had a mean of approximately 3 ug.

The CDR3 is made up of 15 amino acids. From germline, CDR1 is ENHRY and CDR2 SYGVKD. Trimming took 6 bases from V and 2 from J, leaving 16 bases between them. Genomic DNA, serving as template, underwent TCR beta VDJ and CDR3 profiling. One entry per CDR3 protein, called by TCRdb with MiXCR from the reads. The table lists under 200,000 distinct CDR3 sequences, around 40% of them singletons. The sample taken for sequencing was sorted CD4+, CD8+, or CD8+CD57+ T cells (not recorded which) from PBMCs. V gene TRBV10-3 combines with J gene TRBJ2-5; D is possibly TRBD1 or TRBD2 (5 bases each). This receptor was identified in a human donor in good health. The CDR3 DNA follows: TGTGCCATCAGCCGGCCGGGGCCCGGACAAGAGACCCAGTACTTC. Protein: CAISRPGPGQETQYF.